This T cell receptor beta chain was identified in a study of blood T cell repertoires in COVID-19. Study in general: Acute and convalescent COVID-19 samples came from the United States, Italy and Spain. Sources were T cells, B-cell-depleted T cells, or PBMCs; the material itself was cDNA or gDNA.

Sequencing was performed with immunoSEQ multiplex PCR; in TCRdb, only in-frame clones are kept and a portion is missing. Here the sample spans 280,000 or so clones, 88% being singletons. Only one count was recorded for this clone. The CDR3 totals 15 residues. V lost 0 bases to trimming and J lost 2 bases, with 14 bases between them. Germline CDR1 and CDR2: SQVTM and ANQGSEA. The sample taken for sequencing was peripheral blood. The chain combines TRBV29-1 with TRBJ2-7, with D maybe TRBD1 (6 bases). The clonotype originates from a man between 18 and 35 years old with active or convalescent COVID-19. The DNA for the CDR3 is TGCAGCGTTGAAGATTACACAGGGTCAGCCTACGAGCAGTACTTC. Residues: CSVEDYTGSAYEQYF.